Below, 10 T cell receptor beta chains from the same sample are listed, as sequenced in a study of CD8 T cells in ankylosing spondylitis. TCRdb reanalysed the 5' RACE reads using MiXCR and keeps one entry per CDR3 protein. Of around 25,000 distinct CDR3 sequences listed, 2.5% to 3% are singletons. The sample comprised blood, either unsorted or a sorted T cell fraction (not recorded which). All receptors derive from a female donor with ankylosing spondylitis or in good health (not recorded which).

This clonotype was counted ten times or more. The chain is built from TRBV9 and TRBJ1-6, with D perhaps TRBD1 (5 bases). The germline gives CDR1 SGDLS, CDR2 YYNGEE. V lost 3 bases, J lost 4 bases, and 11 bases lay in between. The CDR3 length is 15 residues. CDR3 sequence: CASSAVGGYNSPLHF. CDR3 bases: TGTGCCAGCAGCGCAGTCGGGGGTTATAATTCACCCCTCCACTTT.

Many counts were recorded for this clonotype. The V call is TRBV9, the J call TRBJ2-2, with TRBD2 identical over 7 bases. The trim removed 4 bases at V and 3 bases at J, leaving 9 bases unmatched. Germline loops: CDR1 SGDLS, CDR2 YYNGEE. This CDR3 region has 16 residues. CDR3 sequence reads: CASSPRIAGDTGELFF. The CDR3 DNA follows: TGTGCCAGCAGCCCTCGAATTGCGGGAGACACCGGGGAGCTGTTTTTT.

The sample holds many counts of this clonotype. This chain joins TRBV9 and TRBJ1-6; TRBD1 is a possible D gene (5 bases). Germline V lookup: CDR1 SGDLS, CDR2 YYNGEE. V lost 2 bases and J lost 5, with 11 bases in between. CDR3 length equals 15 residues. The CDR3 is CASSVGRDDNSPLHF. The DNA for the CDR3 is TGTGCCAGCAGCGTGGGACGGGACGATAATTCACCCCTCCACTTT.

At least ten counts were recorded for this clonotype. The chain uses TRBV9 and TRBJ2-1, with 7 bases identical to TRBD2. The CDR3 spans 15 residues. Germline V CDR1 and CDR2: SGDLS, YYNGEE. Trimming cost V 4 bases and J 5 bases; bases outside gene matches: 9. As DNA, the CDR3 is TGTGCCAGCAGCCCTGGGACTACGAATAACAATGAGCAGTTCTTC. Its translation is CASSPGTTNNNEQFF.

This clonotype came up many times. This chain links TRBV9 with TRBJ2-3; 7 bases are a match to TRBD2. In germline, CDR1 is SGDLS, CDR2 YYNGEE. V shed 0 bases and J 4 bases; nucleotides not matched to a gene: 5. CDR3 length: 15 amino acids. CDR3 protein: CASSVAPSGPDTQYF. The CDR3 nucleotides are TGTGCCAGCAGCGTAGCTCCTAGCGGACCAGATACGCAGTATTTT.

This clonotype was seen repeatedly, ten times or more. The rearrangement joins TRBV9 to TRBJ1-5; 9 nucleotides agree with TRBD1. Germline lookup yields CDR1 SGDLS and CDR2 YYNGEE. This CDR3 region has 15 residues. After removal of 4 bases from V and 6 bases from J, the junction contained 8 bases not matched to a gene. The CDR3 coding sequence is TGTGCCAGCAGCCCCGGGACAGGGCCATTTCAGCCCCAGCATTTT. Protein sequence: CASSPGTGPFQPQHF.

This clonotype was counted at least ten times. CDR3 nucleotide sequence: TGTGCCAGCAGCGTAGGGCTGGGGGTCTGGTACGAGCAGTACTTC. Its protein is CASSVGLGVWYEQYF. The J gene is TRBJ2-7, the V gene TRBV9; D is tentatively TRBD1 or TRBD2 (5 bases each). Germline lookup yields CDR1 SGDLS and CDR2 YYNGEE. This CDR3 region has 15 residues. Trimming took off 0 bases at V and 4 bases at J, with 14 bases between the two ends.

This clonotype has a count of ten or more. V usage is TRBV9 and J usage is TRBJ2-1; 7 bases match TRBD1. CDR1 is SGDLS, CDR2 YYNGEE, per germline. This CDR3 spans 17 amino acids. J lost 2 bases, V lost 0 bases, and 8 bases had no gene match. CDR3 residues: CASSVGDSIRPYNEQFF. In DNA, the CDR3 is TGTGCCAGCAGCGTAGGGGACAGTATCAGACCCTACAATGAGCAGTTCTTC.

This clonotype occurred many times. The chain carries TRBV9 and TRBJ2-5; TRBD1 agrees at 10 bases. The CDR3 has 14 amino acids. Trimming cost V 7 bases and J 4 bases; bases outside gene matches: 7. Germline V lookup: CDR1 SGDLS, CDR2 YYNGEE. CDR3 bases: TGTGCCAGCGCGCTCGGACAGGGGGGAGAGACCCAGTACTTC. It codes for CASALGQGGETQYF.

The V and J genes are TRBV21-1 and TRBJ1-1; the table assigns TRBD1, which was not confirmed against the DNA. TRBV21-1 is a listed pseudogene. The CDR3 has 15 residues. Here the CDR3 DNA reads TGTGCCAGCAGCGGCAACCTGAGGGGATGCTCTGAAGCTTTCTTT. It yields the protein CASSGNLRGCSEAFF.